This TCR beta chain was captured by sequencing in a study of T cell responses to AZD1222 COVID-19 vaccine. Study-level findings and limits: At study baseline, merely several AZD1222 recipients were seropositive. Vaccine-associated CD4 TCRs spanned spike, dominant at 160-218 and 743-854. A reported finding is that nearly half of spike-specific TCRs target unmutated variant regions.

Researchers grouped second doses given at about 4 or about 12 weeks into one pool. A note on this clone: Its matching antigen is unknown.

TCRdb's copy holds only in-frame clones and misses some; the assay was immunoSEQ multiplex PCR. The sample records roughly 120,000 clones, roughly 92% being singletons. There are 14 residues in the CDR3. After removal of 5 bases from V and 6 bases from J, the junction contained 5 bases not matched to a gene. From germline, CDR1 is SGHNT and CDR2 YENEEA. This chain connects TRBV11-3 to TRBJ2-3; 10 bases agree with TRBD1. This clonotype was sampled from an adult who received the AZD1222 COVID-19 vaccine. The sample in question was peripheral blood, obtained 28 days after the second AZD1222 dose. CDR3 sequence: CASSRDRGADTQYF. The DNA of the CDR3 is TGTGCCAGCAGCCGGGACAGGGGAGCGGATACGCAGTATTTT.